Following are 28 T cell receptor beta chains from one sample sequenced in a study of cytomegalovirus exposure and HLA in healthy donors (dated by TCRdb to 2015 to 2018). Library construction relied on the immunoSEQ multiplex PCR assay. For the multiplex PCR, a mixture combining 60 forward primers for TCR Vbeta segments and 13 reverse primers for TCR Jbeta segments was used. The table was pulled from immuneACCESS by TCRdb, which kept in-frame rearrangements only. Such tables lose some clones; where checked, under half of the loss comes from unresolved V genes, and the rest has no known cause. The sample contains 150,000 to 200,000 clones, over 75% of them found a single time. Less than 0.65% of the sample rests with the top ten. Sample: PBMCs. The receptor source for this set is a woman between 50 and 59 years old in good health and CMV-seronegative.

The J gene is TRBJ2-7, the V gene TRBV28; 9 bases line up with TRBD2. J lost 4 bases, V lost 2 bases, and 3 bases had no gene match. Germline V lookup: CDR1 MDHEN, CDR2 SYDVKM. CDR3 length equals 14 residues. The CDR3 loop reads CASSLGGRGYEQYF. Here the CDR3 DNA reads TGTGCCAGCAGTTTAGGCGGGAGGGGTTACGAGCAGTACTTC. Full variable domain (outside the CDR3, taken from reference TRBV28 and TRBJ2-7): DVKVTQSSRYLVKRTGEKVFLECVQDMDHENMFWYRQDPGLGLRLIYFSYDVKMKEKGDIPEGYSVSREKKERFSLILESASTNQTSMYLCASSLGGRGYEQYFGPGTRLTVT.

The genes are TRBV11-3 and TRBJ2-1; 7 positions match TRBD2. J gave up 12 bases and V 1 base, and 6 bases lay outside the gene matches. CDR3 length equals 13 residues. Per the germline V gene, CDR1 is SGHNT and CDR2 is YENEEA. As DNA, the CDR3 is TGTGCCAGCAGCTTAGTTAGCCGCGGGGGGCAGTTCTTC. Translating gives CASSLVSRGGQFF.

The chain is built from TRBV5-1 and TRBJ1-1, with 11 bases that match TRBD1. The CDR3 has 14 residues. The germline gives CDR1 SGHRS, CDR2 YFSETQ. Trimming removed 4 bases from V and 5 bases from J; junction bases left unmatched: 4. The CDR3 here is CASSTGQGATEAFF. DNA for the CDR3: TGCGCCAGCAGCACCGGACAGGGGGCGACTGAAGCTTTCTTT.

This chain links TRBV4-1 with TRBJ1-5; possibly TRBD1 for D (5 bases). The V gene lost 1 base and the J gene lost 5 bases, with 21 bases spanning the gap. The CDR3 spans 18 residues. Per the germline V gene, CDR1 is MGHRA and CDR2 is YSYEKL. CDR3 amino acids: CASSQGGSMVAGHQPQHF. The CDR3 DNA follows: TGCGCCAGCAGCCAAGGTGGATCTATGGTTGCGGGGCATCAGCCCCAGCATTTT.

V is TRBV5-1 and J is TRBJ2-1; D call uncertain. The CDR3 extends over 13 amino acids. CDR1 and CDR2 from the germline V gene are SGHRS and YFSETQ. V was shortened by 0 bases and J by 8 bases, with 9 bases between the two germline ends. CDR3 region: CASSLELPDEQFF. The CDR3 nucleotides are TGCGCCAGCAGCTTGGAGTTGCCGGATGAGCAGTTCTTC.

The rearrangement links TRBV4-1 to TRBJ2-5; no firm D call. V was pared by 5 bases and J by 2 bases, with 9 bases between. In germline, CDR1 is MGHRA, CDR2 YSYEKL. This CDR3 has 13 residues. In DNA, the CDR3 is TGCGCCAGCAGCGCGCAAAATCAAGAGACCCAGTACTTC. It is translated as CASSAQNQETQYF.

This clone appeared a few times. The chain combines TRBV5-1 with TRBJ2-1; unclear D gene. Germline lookup yields CDR1 SGHRS and CDR2 YFSETQ. V lost 0 bases, J lost 9 bases, and 7 bases lay in between. The CDR3 has 12 amino acids. The chain's CDR3 is CASSLVSVEQFF. The CDR3 nucleotides are TGCGCCAGCAGCTTGGTCTCGGTTGAGCAGTTCTTC.

On this clone: The germline gene is not matched at one end of the junction; a read error may be the cause. Distinct nucleotide sequences in the sample also encode this CDR3. The V call is TRBV11-2, the J call TRBJ1-3; TRBD1 matches 7 bases. The CDR3 consists of 18 residues. Germline CDR1 and CDR2: SGHAT and FQNNGV. CDR3 protein: CASSPATLQDRAGNTIYF. The DNA of the CDR3 is TGTGCCAGCAGCCCAGCCACGCTTCAAGACAGGGCTGGGAACACCATATATTTT.

The CDR3 DNA is TGCGCCAGCAGCTTGGCCAGGGAAGAGACCCAGTACTTC. This translates into CASSLAREETQYF. The chain links TRBV5-1 to TRBJ2-5, with a possible D match to TRBD1 (5 bases). The germline V gene has CDR1 SGHRS and CDR2 YFSETQ. The CDR3 is 13 amino acids. Trimming left V 0 bases short and J 3 bases short, with 6 bases between.

This clone was observed a single time. This rearrangement joins TRBV6-5 to TRBJ2-5; 8 bases align to TRBD1. The end of the DNA aligns better with TRBJ2-7, so the J call may be wrong. The CDR3 spans 15 residues. Germline V gene lookup returns CDR1 MNHEY and CDR2 SVGAGI. CDR3 protein: CASSYGPGQGYEQYF. The CDR3 DNA is TGTGCCAGCAGTTATGGCCCCGGACAGGGCTACGAGCAGTACTTC.

J is TRBJ2-1 and V is TRBV5-4; maybe TRBD1 (6 bases). Trimming took 3 bases from V and 3 from J, leaving 10 bases between them. The CDR3 is 14 amino acids. The germline gives CDR1 SGHNT, CDR2 YYREEE (reference sequence). The CDR3 nucleotides are TGTGCCAGCAGCTCCCGGGACAACTACAATGAGCAGTTCTTC. As protein: CASSSRDNYNEQFF. The whole variable domain, filled in from reference TRBV5-4 and TRBJ2-1, reads ETGVTQSPTHLIKTRGQQVTLRCSSQSGHNTVSWYQQALGQGPQFIFQYYREEENGRGNFPPRFSGLQFPNYSSELNVNALELDDSALYLCASSSRDNYNEQFFGPGTRLTVL.

The chain joins TRBV28 to TRBJ2-7, with 8 bases that match TRBD2. The CDR3 consists of 14 residues. Germline CDR1 MDHEN, CDR2 SYDVKM. With V trimmed by 2 bases and J by 5 bases, 5 bases remained unmatched. As DNA, the CDR3 is TGTGCCAGCAGTTTAATGGGCGGGGGGAACGAGCAGTACTTC. This translates into CASSLMGGGNEQYF.

This rearrangement joins TRBV28 to TRBJ1-5; 10 bases fit TRBD1. The CDR3 is made up of 15 amino acids. CDR1 is MDHEN and CDR2 is SYDVKM in the germline V gene. Trimming took 6 bases from V and 6 from J; bases not matched to a gene: 8. The CDR3: CASRPRTGGFQPQHF. CDR3 nucleotides: TGTGCCAGCAGACCGCGGACAGGGGGGTTTCAGCCCCAGCATTTT.

A word on this clone: This sample includes further DNA sequences coding for the same CDR3. This chain uses TRBV7-9 with TRBJ1-3; D is ambiguous. The germline V gene encodes CDR1 SEHNR and CDR2 FQNEAQ (reference sequence). There are 14 residues in the CDR3. V was pared by 1 base and J by 0 bases, with 4 bases between. CDR3 nucleotide sequence: TGTGCCAGCAGCTTAGACAGCTCTGGAAACACCATATATTTT. The encoded protein is CASSLDSSGNTIYF.

The V call is TRBV5-1, the J call TRBJ2-7; TRBD1 aligns across 9 bases. Germline lookup yields CDR1 SGHRS and CDR2 YFSETQ. The CDR3 loop spans 17 amino acids. Unmatched junction bases numbered 13, after V lost 2 bases and J lost 4 bases. CDR3 bases: TGCGCCAGCAGCTTAACGATAGCCGGGACAGGGAAGTACGAGCAGTACTTC. This translates into CASSLTIAGTGKYEQYF.

V usage is TRBV6-5 and J usage is TRBJ1-2, with no clear D. Trimming took 0 bases from V and 4 from J, leaving 6 bases between them. CDR1 is MNHEY, CDR2 SVGAGI, per germline. CDR3 length: 13 amino acids. The chain's CDR3 is CASSYSPRYGYTF. CDR3 nucleotides: TGTGCCAGCAGTTACTCTCCCCGCTATGGCTACACCTTC.

In its sample, this clone was seen a few times. The rearrangement uses TRBV6-5 and TRBJ2-7, with 8 bases that match TRBD2. Germline V gene data show CDR1 as MNHEY and CDR2 as SVGAGI. This CDR3 region has 15 residues. J lost 1 base, V lost 10 bases, and 12 bases had no gene match. CDR3 in DNA: TGTGCCACCGCGACCGCCGGGAGGGCATCCTACGAGCAGTACTTC. Amino acid sequence: CATATAGRASYEQYF.

The chain has TRBV2 and TRBJ2-7, with no clear D. The CDR3 runs 14 residues. CDR1 and CDR2 from the germline V gene are SNHLY and FYNNEI. V lost 0 bases and J 3 bases, leaving 9 bases between the germline ends. CDR3 loop: CASSEATQNYEQYF. CDR3 DNA: TGTGCCAGCAGTGAAGCGACTCAAAACTACGAGCAGTACTTC. The variable domain in full, with the rest retrieved from reference TRBV2 and TRBJ2-7, is EPEVTQTPSHQVTQMGQEVILRCVPISNHLYFYWYRQILGQKVEFLVSFYNNEISEKSEIFDDQFSVERPDGSNFTLKIRSTKLEDSAMYFCASSEATQNYEQYFGPGTRLTVT.

The chain is built from TRBV4-3 and TRBJ1-5, with D unclear. This CDR3 has 18 residues. Germline lookup yields CDR1 LGHNA and CDR2 YSLEER. Trimming stripped 0 bases from V and 7 bases from J, with 22 bases between. The CDR3 nucleotides read TGCGCCAGCAGCCAAGAACCTTTGGGTTCGGGTATAGAACAGCCCCAGCATTTT. It is translated as CASSQEPLGSGIEQPQHF.

J is TRBJ2-7 and V is TRBV30; 7 bases fit TRBD2. This CDR3 contains 14 residues. V lost 0 bases to trimming and J lost 6 bases; unmatched junction nucleotides: 8. CDR1 GTSNPN and CDR2 SVGIG come from the germline V gene (reference sequence). The CDR3 protein is CAWSVANPGGEQYF. The CDR3 coding sequence is TGTGCCTGGAGTGTAGCGAACCCGGGAGGCGAGCAGTACTTC.

V gene TRBV7-6 combines with J gene TRBJ1-4; no definite D call. The ends were cut back, 4 bases at V and 8 bases at J, with 11 bases in the middle. The V gene's germline CDR1 is SGHVS and CDR2 FNYEAQ. The CDR3 is 13 amino acids. The CDR3 is CASSYGSQEKLFF. In DNA, the CDR3 is TGTGCCAGCAGCTACGGTTCACAGGAAAAACTGTTTTTT.

The gene calls are TRBV28 and TRBJ2-4; 7 bases match TRBD2. Germline loops: CDR1 MDHEN, CDR2 SYDVKM. This CDR3 has 14 residues. The V gene end was trimmed by 7 bases and the J gene end by 2 bases; junction bases not matched to a gene: 5. In nucleotides, the CDR3 is TGTGCCAGCACCCGGGAGGCCCCCAAAAACATTCAGTACTTC. Protein product: CASTREAPKNIQYF.

This chain joins TRBV5-1 and TRBJ2-3; 9 nucleotides match TRBD2. After removal of 7 bases from V and 0 bases from J, the junction contained 6 bases not matched to a gene. Germline loops: CDR1 SGHRS, CDR2 YFSETQ. The length of the CDR3 is 15 residues. The CDR3: CASSGTSISTDTQYF. The CDR3 DNA reads as TGCGCCAGCTCCGGGACTAGCATTAGCACAGATACGCAGTATTTT. Combining the CDR3 with reference TRBV5-1 and TRBJ2-3 gives the whole variable domain KAGVTQTPRYLIKTRGQQVTLSCSPISGHRSVSWYQQTPGQGLQFLFEYFSETQRNKGNFPGRFSGRQFSNSRSEMNVSTLELGDSALYLCASSGTSISTDTQYFGPGTRLTVL.

This sequence joins TRBV6-1 and TRBJ2-5, with 7 bases fitting TRBD1. The J call could be wrong; TRBJ2-7 is a better fit for the DNA end. This CDR3 has 14 residues. In germline, CDR1 is MNHNS, CDR2 SASEGT. In nucleotides, the CDR3 is TGTGCCAGCAGTGAAAGAGGGGGCAGGGACGAGCAGTACTTC. Amino acid sequence: CASSERGGRDEQYF.

The chain combines TRBV9 with TRBJ1-1; 8 bases match TRBD1. CDR1 is SGDLS and CDR2 is YYNGEE in the germline V gene. The CDR3 runs to 16 residues. V trimming: 0 bases; J trimming: 8 bases; junction bases outside the gene matches: 12. The CDR3 spells CASSVGPSGGGLEAFF. CDR3 bases: TGTGCCAGCAGCGTAGGGCCCTCAGGGGGCGGATTAGAAGCTTTCTTT.

This clone was recorded a few times. This chain connects TRBV11-2 to TRBJ2-7, with 8 positions matching TRBD1. Germline trimming cut 4 bases from V and 6 bases from J; bases unmatched to any gene: 8. The CDR3 runs 14 residues. Per germline, CDR1 SGHAT and CDR2 FQNNGV. CDR3 nucleotide sequence: TGTGCCAGCAGCTCCGGGACAGGCTTTACCGAGCAGTACTTC. Protein product: CASSSGTGFTEQYF.

The chain links TRBV5-4 to TRBJ2-3; D may be TRBD1 (6 bases). The CDR3 loop spans 14 amino acids. With 0 bases removed from V and 5 bases from J, the gap between germline ends came to 10 bases. The germline V gene encodes CDR1 SGHNT and CDR2 YYREEE (reference sequence). CDR3 protein: CASSLAGGGDTQYF. The CDR3 region has the DNA TGTGCCAGCAGCTTGGCTGGGGGCGGAGATACGCAGTATTTT.

The rearrangement links TRBV25-1 to TRBJ2-1; maybe TRBD2 (6 bases). V dropped 4 bases and J dropped 3 bases, with 19 bases sitting between them. Germline lookup yields CDR1 MGHDK and CDR2 SYGVNS. This CDR3 has 17 residues. CDR3 bases: TGTGCCAGCAGTGCCACCGAGGGTCTAGCGAACTACAATGAGCAGTTCTTC. Protein: CASSATEGLANYNEQFF. The full variable domain, completed using reference TRBV25-1 and TRBJ2-1, is EADIYQTPRYLVIGTGKKITLECSQTMGHDKMYWYQQDPGMELHLIHYSYGVNSTEKGDLSSESTVSRIRTEHFPLTLESARPSHTSQYLCASSATEGLANYNEQFFGPGTRLTVL.